This T cell receptor (beta chain) was identified during a study of T cells in localized non-small cell lung cancer (dated by TCRdb to 2018 to 2021). A note on the overall study: T cell repertoires of 200 to 250 early-stage NSCLC patients were analyzed, with tumors being compared against uninvolved tumor-adjacent lungs. The cohort consisted of 236 treatment-naive NSCLC patients whose localized lung tumors had been resected. A mean age of around 66 years was recorded for the NSCLC patients, of whom 120 to 150 were male and more than 95 were female. The paper's findings and limits, for the study overall: Multi-region tumor sequencing was not performed, so intratumor heterogeneity could not be excluded. Longer overall survival was associated with higher T cell density in blood, whereas shorter survival was associated with higher clonality in adjacent lung. Of the top 100 tumor clones, a median of approximately 60 were detected in paired uninvolved adjacent lung; about 28 were also among that lung's top 100. Uninvolved tumor-adjacent lung showed the highest T cell clonality, higher than tumor, which suggests more focused antigenic responses in the adjacent lung. Since the design was exploratory, TCR variables were selected using unadjusted p-values with no false-discovery rate correction.

The immunoSEQ Assay was used to sequence TCR beta CDR3 regions from DNA. The paper's processing steps were these. To compute T cell density, TCR beta template counts were normalized to usable DNA, which was estimated by amplifying housekeeping genes. Richness was estimated using the preseqR package, with extrapolation to 400,000 templates for PBMC samples and to 120,000 templates for tissue samples. Clonality was defined as one minus Pielou's evenness. Differential abundance testing on productive amino-acid clonotypes, with a minimum total count of 5 and an alpha of 0.1, was used to identify tissue-enriched TCRs. The Jaccard Index and the Morisita Overlap Index were used to measure how much the repertoires overlapped between compartments. GLIPH clustered TCR beta CDR3s with public tetramer-defined viral CDR3s; viral motifs required at least three viral sequences plus V-gene enrichment. In its TCRdb copy, this immuneACCESS table keeps in-frame sequences only and misses some clones. Where compared with another copy, unresolved V genes explain less than half of these, and the others have no known cause. The V and J calls and clone size are taken from that table; D and trimming were inferred from the DNA. For this sample the table gives 50,000 or so clones, of which around 82% were detected only once. About 4% of the sample comes from the top ten.

At diagnosis, peripheral blood, uninvolved tumor-adjacent lung and tumor were collected and were preserved as a mix of fresh-frozen and FFPE material. For TCR repertoire profiling, blood samples were analyzed in the form of peripheral blood mononuclear cells. On this clone: What antigen it recognizes has not been identified. No base quality information exists; no much larger clone differs at one position.

The TCR sequence derives from a woman aged 35 to 75 with stage II lung adenocarcinoma. The sequencing here drew on PBMCs, taken before any cancer treatment.

In nucleotides, the sequence is TGTGCCAGCAGCTCCACGGCGGAGCTGTTTTTT. Its coded protein is CASSSTAELFF. The V and J genes are TRBV7-9 and TRBJ2-2; no D gene can be assigned with confidence. Including cysteine and phenylalanine, the CDR3 has 11 amino acids. Only the CDR3 portion is preserved as DNA: 33 bases, with reading frame beginning at the first base. From a lookup of the germline V gene (reference sequence), CDR1 and CDR2 are SEHNR and FQNEAQ. Between the V and J ends, shortened by 4 bases and 10 bases respectively, the junction contains 7 bases.